The 22 T cell receptor beta chains in this list originate from one sample, sequenced in a study of T-cell memory formation after mild COVID-19. TCRdb recomputed calls from the 5' RACE reads with MiXCR, one row per CDR3 protein. The table has 300,000 to 350,000 distinct CDR3 sequences, 19% seen once. The specimen sequenced was PBMCs or a T cell subset sorted from them (not recorded which). These receptors were taken from a man younger than 30 who had mild COVID-19 (a few samples of this study predate the infection). Cell type and time point are not known.

This clonotype was seen repeatedly, ten times or more. The CDR3 here is CSAYLQGSSYEQYF. The CDR3 DNA is TGCAGTGCCTATCTCCAGGGGAGCTCCTACGAGCAGTACTTC. J is TRBJ2-7 and V is TRBV20-1; the D gene is possibly TRBD1 (6 bases). The ends were cut back, 6 bases at V and 0 bases at J, with 15 bases in the middle. Germline lookup yields CDR1 DFQATT and CDR2 SNEGSKA (reference sequence). The CDR3 is made up of 14 amino acids.

The V and J genes are TRBV29-1 and TRBJ2-6, with D hard to call. V was clipped by 7 bases and J by 1 base, with 11 bases between them. Germline V CDR1 and CDR2: SQVTM, ANQGSEA. The CDR3 is 14 residues long. In DNA form, the CDR3 reads TGCAGCGCTACTATGGGGTCTGGGGCCAACGTCCTGACTTTC. Amino acid sequence: CSATMGSGANVLTF.

This chain connects TRBV20-1 to TRBJ2-2; D perhaps matches TRBD2 (5 bases). CDR3 length equals 12 residues. Trimming removed 5 bases at V and 6 bases at J, with 10 bases between. Germline loops: CDR1 DFQATT, CDR2 SNEGSKA (reference sequence). The CDR3 DNA follows: TGCAGTGCTCGGGATGGGTCCGGGGAGCTGTTTTTT. Translation: CSARDGSGELFF.

The chain couples TRBV20-1 to TRBJ1-1; possibly TRBD1 for D (6 bases). CDR3 length equals 12 residues. The germline CDR1 and CDR2 sequences are DFQATT and SNEGSKA (reference sequence). The V end lost 8 bases, the J end lost 2 bases, and 12 bases lay between the germline ends. The CDR3 bases are TGCAGTCCCGGGACACCTAACACTGAAGCTTTCTTT. Translating it yields CSPGTPNTEAFF.

About this clonotype: One end of the junction does not line up with germline, which may come from a read error. V gene TRBV7-3 combines with J gene TRBJ2-1; 9 nucleotides match TRBD1. The CDR3 loop spans 13 amino acids. The germline V gene encodes CDR1 SGHTA and CDR2 FQGTGA. In DNA, the CDR3 is TGTGCCAGCAGCTTGGACAGGGGCCCGGAGCGGTTCTTC. Its protein is CASSLDRGPERFF.

At least ten counts were recorded for this clonotype. This rearrangement joins TRBV7-9 to TRBJ1-2, with 7 bases aligning to TRBD1. Trimming removed 7 bases from V and 4 bases from J; junction bases left unmatched: 9. CDR1 SEHNR and CDR2 FQNEAQ come from the germline V gene (reference sequence). This CDR3 spans 14 amino acids. The CDR3 here is CASTTPTGPYGYTF. The CDR3 nucleotides are TGTGCCAGCACCACCCCGACAGGGCCCTATGGCTACACCTTC.

In this sample, this clonotype turned up a few times. CDR3 sequence: CSARSSGAEQFF. The DNA of the CDR3 is TGCAGTGCTAGGTCCTCAGGGGCTGAGCAGTTCTTC. The J gene is TRBJ2-1, the V gene TRBV20-1, with D possibly matching TRBD1 (6 bases). The CDR3 is 12 residues long. Germline CDR1 DFQATT, CDR2 SNEGSKA (reference sequence). Trimming removed 3 bases at V and 9 bases at J, with 12 bases between.

This clonotype has just a few counts. J is TRBJ2-5 and V is TRBV5-1, with 10 bases fitting TRBD1. Germline V lookup: CDR1 SGHRS, CDR2 YFSETQ. The CDR3 has 16 amino acids. Germline trimming cut 2 bases from V and 5 bases from J; bases unmatched to any gene: 9. The chain's CDR3 is CASSLRTGGDWETQYF. CDR3 sequence (DNA): TGCGCCAGCAGCTTACGGACAGGGGGTGATTGGGAGACCCAGTACTTC.

The chain links TRBV18 to TRBJ2-1; 8 bases map to TRBD2. This CDR3 is 17 amino acids long. V lost 1 base and J lost 0; bases outside the gene matches: 5. The germline V gene has CDR1 KGHSH and CDR2 LQKENI. In DNA, the CDR3 is TGTGCCAGCTCACCACGCGGGGGGCCTAGCTCCTACAATGAGCAGTTCTTC. Translated, it gives CASSPRGGPSSYNEQFF.

V is TRBV4-3 and J is TRBJ1-1; 7 nucleotides match TRBD1. Germline V gene lookup returns CDR1 LGHNA and CDR2 YSLEER. The CDR3 is 14 residues long. The V and J ends lost 5 bases and 4 bases, in that order; junction bases with no gene match: 7. CDR3 loop: CASSYDRVSTEAFF. CDR3 nucleotide sequence: TGCGCCAGCAGCTACGACAGGGTGAGCACTGAAGCTTTCTTT.

This clonotype showed up just a few times. This chain links TRBV27 with TRBJ2-7, with D unclear. Looked up from germline, CDR1 is MNHEY and CDR2 is SMNVEV (reference sequence). The CDR3 runs to 14 residues. Trimming left V 3 bases short and J 2 bases short, with 11 bases between. CDR3 DNA: TGTGCCAGCAGTTTCACACAGACTCCCTACGAGCAGTACTTC. This gives the protein CASSFTQTPYEQYF.

This clonotype was counted ten times or more. The rearrangement links TRBV20-1 to TRBJ1-5; 7 bases match TRBD1. The germline V gene has CDR1 DFQATT and CDR2 SNEGSKA (reference sequence). The CDR3 is 13 amino acids. The ends lost 4 bases at V and 6 bases at J; junction bases unmatched: 6. The CDR3 loop is CSANTGVGQPQHF. The DNA of the CDR3 is TGCAGTGCTAATACAGGGGTGGGTCAGCCCCAGCATTTT.

V and J are TRBV3-1 and TRBJ2-1, with D perhaps assigned TRBD1 or TRBD2 (5 bases each). V lost 1 base, J lost 8 bases, and 12 bases lay in between. CDR3 length equals 14 residues. Germline loops: CDR1 LGHDT, CDR2 YNNKEL (reference sequence). For the CDR3, the DNA is TGTGCCAGCAGCCAAGCATCTCGGGGCGATGAGCAGTTCTTC. Amino acids: CASSQASRGDEQFF.

This chain joins TRBV10-3 and TRBJ1-5, with a weak D call TRBD1 (6 bases). The CDR3 contains 15 residues. The V end lost 0 bases, the J end lost 6 bases, and 12 bases lay between the germline ends. Germline lookup yields CDR1 ENHRY and CDR2 SYGVKD. The CDR3 protein is CAISESTGRGQPQHF. The CDR3, as DNA: TGTGCCATCAGTGAGTCGACGGGCAGGGGTCAGCCCCAGCATTTT.

The J gene is TRBJ2-3, the V gene TRBV7-9, with D perhaps matching TRBD2 (7 bases). V lost 6 bases and J 2 bases, leaving 15 bases between the germline ends. Per the germline V gene, CDR1 is SEHNR and CDR2 is FQNEAQ (reference sequence). The CDR3 consists of 15 residues. CDR3 in DNA: TGTGCCAGCAGGGAAGGGGGGGGCACCACAGATACGCAGTATTTT. Its protein is CASREGGGTTDTQYF.

This clonotype was found a few times. The V gene is TRBV12-3 or TRBV12-4, the J gene TRBJ1-6; D is uncertain. The CDR3 loop spans 14 amino acids. V lost 7 bases and J lost 6, with 13 bases in between. CDR3 nucleotides: TGTGCCAGCAAACGGGAGGGATTTAATTCACCCCTCCACTTT. It codes for CASKREGFNSPLHF.

In this sample, this clonotype turned up a few times. The chain couples TRBV6-1 to TRBJ1-1; D is perhaps TRBD1 (5 bases). V was pared by 3 bases and J by 11 bases, with 16 bases between. The CDR3 consists of 13 residues. Germline V gene data show CDR1 as MNHNS and CDR2 as SASEGT. For the CDR3, the DNA is TGTGCCAGCAGTGAGGGGACCCGGAGGGCGGCTTTCTTT. It encodes CASSEGTRRAAFF.

This clonotype was counted only a few times. This chain uses TRBV7-9 with TRBJ2-1, with D perhaps matching TRBD2 (6 bases). V shed 7 bases and J shed 7 bases, with 11 bases lying between them. This CDR3 has 12 amino acids. CDR1 is SEHNR, CDR2 FQNEAQ, per germline (reference sequence). DNA for the CDR3: TGTGCCAGCATCCGTGGGGGGAATGAGCAGTTCTTC. Its translation is CASIRGGNEQFF.

The chain carries TRBV5-1 and TRBJ2-1; D is unclear. V was trimmed by 4 bases and J by 6 bases, leaving 8 bases between them. Germline CDR1 is SGHRS and CDR2 is YFSETQ. This CDR3 has 12 residues. The CDR3 protein is CASSAGRNEQFF. CDR3 nucleotides: TGCGCCAGCAGCGCCGGACGCAATGAGCAGTTCTTC.

V usage is TRBV6-5 and J usage is TRBJ2-7; possibly TRBD1 or TRBD2 for D (5 bases each). Per the germline V gene, CDR1 is MNHEY and CDR2 is SVGAGI. The CDR3 runs to 12 residues. Trimming removed 6 bases from V and 6 bases from J, with 12 bases in between. CDR3 loop: CASSSGGGEQYV. The CDR3, as DNA: TGTGCCAGCAGCTCTGGGGGTGGCGAGCAGTACGTC.

The CDR3 nucleotides read TGTGCCAGCAGCTTTCAGGGCGGGGGGATCATCACCGGGGAGCTGTTTTTT. It is translated as CASSFQGGGIITGELFF. V gene TRBV7-2 combines with J gene TRBJ2-2; 8 bases are shared with TRBD2. The CDR3 has 17 amino acids. Germline CDR1 and CDR2: SGHTA and FQGNSA. The ends lost 3 bases at V and 4 bases at J; junction bases unmatched: 10.

This clonotype appeared a few times. The chain links TRBV28 to TRBJ2-2, with D perhaps assigned TRBD1 or TRBD2 (6 bases each). Per germline, CDR1 MDHEN and CDR2 SYDVKM. The CDR3 totals 14 residues. Trimming pared 6 bases from V and 1 base from J, leaving 9 bases between. CDR3: CASRGGENTGELFF. The CDR3 DNA reads as TGTGCCAGCAGGGGGGGCGAGAACACCGGGGAGCTGTTTTTT.